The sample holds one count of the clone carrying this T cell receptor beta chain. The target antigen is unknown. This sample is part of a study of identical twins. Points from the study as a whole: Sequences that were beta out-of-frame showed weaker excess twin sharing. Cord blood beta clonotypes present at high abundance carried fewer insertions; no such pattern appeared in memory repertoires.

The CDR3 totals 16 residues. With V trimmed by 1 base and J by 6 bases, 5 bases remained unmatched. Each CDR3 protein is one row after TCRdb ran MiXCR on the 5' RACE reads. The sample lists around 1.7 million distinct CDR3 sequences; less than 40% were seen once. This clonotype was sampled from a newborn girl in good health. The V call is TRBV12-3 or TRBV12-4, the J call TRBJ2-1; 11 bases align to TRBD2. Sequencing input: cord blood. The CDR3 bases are TGTGCCAGCAGTTTAGGTCATACTAGCGGGGGCAATGAGCAGTTCTTC. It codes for CASSLGHTSGGNEQFF.